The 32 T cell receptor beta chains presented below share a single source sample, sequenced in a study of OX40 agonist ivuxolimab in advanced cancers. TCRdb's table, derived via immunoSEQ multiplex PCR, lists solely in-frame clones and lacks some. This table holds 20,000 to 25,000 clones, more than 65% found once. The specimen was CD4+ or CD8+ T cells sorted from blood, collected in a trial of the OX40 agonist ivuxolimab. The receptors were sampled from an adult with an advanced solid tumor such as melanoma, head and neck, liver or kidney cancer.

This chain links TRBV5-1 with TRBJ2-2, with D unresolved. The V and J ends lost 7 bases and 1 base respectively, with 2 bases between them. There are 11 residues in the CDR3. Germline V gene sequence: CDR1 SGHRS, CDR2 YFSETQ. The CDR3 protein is CASENTGELFF. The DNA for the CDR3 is TGCGCCAGCGAGAACACCGGGGAGCTGTTTTTT.

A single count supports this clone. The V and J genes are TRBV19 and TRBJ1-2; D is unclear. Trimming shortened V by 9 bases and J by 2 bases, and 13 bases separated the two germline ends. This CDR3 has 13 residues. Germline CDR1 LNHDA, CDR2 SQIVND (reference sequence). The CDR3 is CASRVSTNYGYTF. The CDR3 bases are TGTGCCAGCCGAGTATCAACGAACTATGGCTACACCTTC.

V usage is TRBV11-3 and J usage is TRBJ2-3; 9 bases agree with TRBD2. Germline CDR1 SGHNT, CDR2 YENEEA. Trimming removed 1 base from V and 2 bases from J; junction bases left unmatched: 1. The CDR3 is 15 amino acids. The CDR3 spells CASSLGTSATDTQYF. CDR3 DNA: TGTGCCAGCAGCTTAGGGACTAGCGCCACAGATACGCAGTATTTT.

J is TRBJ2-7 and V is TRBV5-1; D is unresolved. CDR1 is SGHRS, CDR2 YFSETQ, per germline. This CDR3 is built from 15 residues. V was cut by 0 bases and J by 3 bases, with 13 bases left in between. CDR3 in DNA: TGCGCCAGCAGCTTGGGGGATCTGTCAAACTACGAGCAGTACTTC. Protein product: CASSLGDLSNYEQYF.

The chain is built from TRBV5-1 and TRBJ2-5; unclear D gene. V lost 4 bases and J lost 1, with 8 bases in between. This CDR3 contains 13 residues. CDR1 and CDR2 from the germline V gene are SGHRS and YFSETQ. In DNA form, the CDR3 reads TGCGCCAGCAGCCCCCTTGTCCAAGAGACCCAGTACTTC. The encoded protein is CASSPLVQETQYF. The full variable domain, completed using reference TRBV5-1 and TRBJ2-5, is KAGVTQTPRYLIKTRGQQVTLSCSPISGHRSVSWYQQTPGQGLQFLFEYFSETQRNKGNFPGRFSGRQFSNSRSEMNVSTLELGDSALYLCASSPLVQETQYFGPGTRLLVL.

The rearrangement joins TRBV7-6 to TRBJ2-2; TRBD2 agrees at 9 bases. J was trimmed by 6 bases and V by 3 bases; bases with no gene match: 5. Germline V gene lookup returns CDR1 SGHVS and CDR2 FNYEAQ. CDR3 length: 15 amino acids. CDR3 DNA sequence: TGTGCCAGCAGCTTTTCGGGACTAGCCTCCGGGGAGCTGTTTTTT. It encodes CASSFSGLASGELFF.

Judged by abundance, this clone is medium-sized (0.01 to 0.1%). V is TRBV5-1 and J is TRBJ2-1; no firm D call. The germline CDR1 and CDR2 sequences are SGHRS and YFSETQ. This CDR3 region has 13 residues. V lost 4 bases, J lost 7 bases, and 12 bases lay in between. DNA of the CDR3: TGCGCCAGCAGCATCTACATCGATAATGAGCAGTTCTTC. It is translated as CASSIYIDNEQFF.

In DNA form, the CDR3 reads TGTGCCAGTAGTATAGATTATGGGACCTCGAACCGCGGAAACACCATATATTTT. This translates into CASSIDYGTSNRGNTIYF. This chain joins TRBV19 and TRBJ1-3; the D gene is possibly TRBD1 (5 bases). Germline CDR1 LNHDA, CDR2 SQIVND (reference sequence). This CDR3 spans 18 amino acids. V gave up 0 bases and J gave up 4 bases, with 19 bases separating them. Variable domain in full (rest from reference TRBV19 and TRBJ1-3): DGGITQSPKYLFRKEGQNVTLSCEQNLNHDAMYWYRQDPGQGLRLIYYSQIVNDFQKGDIAEGYSVSREKKESFPLTVTSAQKNPTAFYLCASSIDYGTSNRGNTIYFGEGSWLTVV.

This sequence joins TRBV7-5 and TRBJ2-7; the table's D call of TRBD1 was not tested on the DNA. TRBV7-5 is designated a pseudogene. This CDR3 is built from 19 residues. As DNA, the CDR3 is TGTGTCAGAAGCTTGAACCGGGACAGGGGACGAATGACCTCCTACGAGCAGTACTTC. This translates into CVRSLNRDRGRMTSYEQYF.

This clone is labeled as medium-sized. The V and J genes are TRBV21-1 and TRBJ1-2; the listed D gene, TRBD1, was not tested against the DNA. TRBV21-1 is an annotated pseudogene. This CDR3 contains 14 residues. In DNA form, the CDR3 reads TGTGCCAGCAGCAAAGAGGCAGGGGTCTATGGCTACACCTTC. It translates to CASSKEAGVYGYTF.

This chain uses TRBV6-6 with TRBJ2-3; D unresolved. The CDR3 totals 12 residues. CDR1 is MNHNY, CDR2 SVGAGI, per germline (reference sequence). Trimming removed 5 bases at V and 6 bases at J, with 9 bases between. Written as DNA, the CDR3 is TGTGCCAGCAGTATGGACGGGGATACGCAGTATTTT. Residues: CASSMDGDTQYF.

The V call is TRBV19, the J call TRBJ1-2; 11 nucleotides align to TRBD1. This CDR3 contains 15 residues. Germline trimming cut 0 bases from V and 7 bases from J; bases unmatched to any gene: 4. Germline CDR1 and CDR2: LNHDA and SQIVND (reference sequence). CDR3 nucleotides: TGTGCCAGTAGTATAGAGGACAGGGGGCTGAGTGGCTACACCTTC. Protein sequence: CASSIEDRGLSGYTF.

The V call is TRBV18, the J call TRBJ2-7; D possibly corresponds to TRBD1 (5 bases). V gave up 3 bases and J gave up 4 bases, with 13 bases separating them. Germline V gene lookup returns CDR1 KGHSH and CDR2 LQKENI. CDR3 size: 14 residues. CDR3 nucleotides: TGTGCCAGCTCACCTCTGGGTGGGGCGTACGAGCAGTACTTC. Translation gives CASSPLGGAYEQYF.

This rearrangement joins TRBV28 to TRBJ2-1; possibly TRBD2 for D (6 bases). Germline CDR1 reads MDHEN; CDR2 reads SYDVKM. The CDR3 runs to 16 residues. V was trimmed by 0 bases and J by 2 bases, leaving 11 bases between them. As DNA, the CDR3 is TGTGCCAGCAGTTTATGGGCTAGCGTCACCTACAATGAGCAGTTCTTC. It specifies CASSLWASVTYNEQFF.

The CDR3 bases are TGCGCCAGCAGCCCGGGACGGACTTTAGGGGCCAACGTCCTGACTTTC. Amino acids: CASSPGRTLGANVLTF. The gene calls are TRBV5-1 and TRBJ2-6, with D perhaps given as TRBD1 or TRBD2 (5 bases each). This CDR3 has 16 residues. Trimming took off 4 bases at V and 4 bases at J, with 15 bases between the two ends. CDR1 is SGHRS and CDR2 is YFSETQ in the germline V gene.

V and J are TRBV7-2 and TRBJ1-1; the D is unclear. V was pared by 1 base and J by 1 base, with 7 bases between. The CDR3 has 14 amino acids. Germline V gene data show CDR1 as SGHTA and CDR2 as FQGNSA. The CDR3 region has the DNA TGTGCCAGCAGCTTAGGACTGAGGAACACTGAAGCTTTCTTT. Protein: CASSLGLRNTEAFF.

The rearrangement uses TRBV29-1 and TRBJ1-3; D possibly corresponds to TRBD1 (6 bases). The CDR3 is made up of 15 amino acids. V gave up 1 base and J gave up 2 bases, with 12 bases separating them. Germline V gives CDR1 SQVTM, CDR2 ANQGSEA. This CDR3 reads CSVEVRTAAGNTIYF. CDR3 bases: TGCAGCGTTGAAGTACGGACAGCGGCTGGAAACACCATATATTTT.

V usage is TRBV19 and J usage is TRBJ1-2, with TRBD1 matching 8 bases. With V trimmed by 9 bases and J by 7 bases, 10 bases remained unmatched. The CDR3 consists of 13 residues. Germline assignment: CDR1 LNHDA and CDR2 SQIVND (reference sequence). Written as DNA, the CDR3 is TGTGCCAGCTCGGACAGGGAAGGAGCTGGCTACACCTTC. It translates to CASSDREGAGYTF.

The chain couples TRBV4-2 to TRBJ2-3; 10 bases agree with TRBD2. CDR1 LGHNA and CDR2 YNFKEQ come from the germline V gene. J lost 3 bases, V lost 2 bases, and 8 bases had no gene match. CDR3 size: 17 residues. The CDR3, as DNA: TGTGCCAGCAGCCAATCAAAAGCGGGGGGGCCGACAGATACGCAGTATTTT. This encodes CASSQSKAGGPTDTQYF.

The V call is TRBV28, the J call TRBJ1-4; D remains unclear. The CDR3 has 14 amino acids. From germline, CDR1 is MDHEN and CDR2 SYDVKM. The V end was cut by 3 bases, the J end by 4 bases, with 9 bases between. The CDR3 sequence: CASSFRHINEKLFF. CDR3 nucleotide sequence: TGTGCCAGCAGTTTCCGGCATATTAATGAAAAACTGTTTTTT.

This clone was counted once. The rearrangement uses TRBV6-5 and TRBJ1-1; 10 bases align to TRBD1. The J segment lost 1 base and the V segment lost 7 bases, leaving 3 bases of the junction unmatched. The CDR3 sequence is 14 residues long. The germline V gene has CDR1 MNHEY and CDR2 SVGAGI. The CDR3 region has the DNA TGTGCCAGCAAACGGGACAGGGGGAACACTGAAGCTTTCTTT. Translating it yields CASKRDRGNTEAFF.

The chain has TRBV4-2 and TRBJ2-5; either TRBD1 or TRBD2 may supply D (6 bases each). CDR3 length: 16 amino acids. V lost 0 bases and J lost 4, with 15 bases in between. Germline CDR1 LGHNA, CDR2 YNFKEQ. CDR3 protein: CASSQDSGDNGETQYF. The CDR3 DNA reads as TGTGCCAGCAGCCAAGATTCGGGGGACAATGGAGAGACCCAGTACTTC.

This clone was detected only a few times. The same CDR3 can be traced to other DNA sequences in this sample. CDR3 DNA: TGTGCCAGCAGCCCCTCTAGGGGAGAGACCCAGTACTTC. Translation gives CASSPSRGETQYF. This chain links TRBV9 with TRBJ2-5, with a tentative D call TRBD1 (5 bases). Germline V gene lookup returns CDR1 SGDLS and CDR2 YYNGEE. This CDR3 is built from 13 residues. Trimming took 4 bases from V and 4 from J, leaving 11 bases between them.

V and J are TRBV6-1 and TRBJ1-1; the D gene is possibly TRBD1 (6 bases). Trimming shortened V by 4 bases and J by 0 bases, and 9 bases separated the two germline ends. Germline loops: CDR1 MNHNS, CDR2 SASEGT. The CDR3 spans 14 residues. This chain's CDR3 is CASSGGRMNTEAFF. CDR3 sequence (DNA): TGTGCCAGCAGTGGGGGGCGGATGAACACTGAAGCTTTCTTT.

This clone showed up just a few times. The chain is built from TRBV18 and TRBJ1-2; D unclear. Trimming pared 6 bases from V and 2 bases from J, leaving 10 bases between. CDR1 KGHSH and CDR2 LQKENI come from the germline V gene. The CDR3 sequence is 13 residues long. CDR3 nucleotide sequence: TGTGCCAGCTCCTCGGGAGGGAACTATGGCTACACCTTC. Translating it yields CASSSGGNYGYTF.

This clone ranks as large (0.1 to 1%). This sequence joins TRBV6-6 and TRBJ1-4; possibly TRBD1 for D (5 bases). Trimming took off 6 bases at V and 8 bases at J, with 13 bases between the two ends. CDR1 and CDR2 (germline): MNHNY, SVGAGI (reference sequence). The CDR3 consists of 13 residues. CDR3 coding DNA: TGTGCCAGCAGAAGGGACGGCTTAGAAAAACTGTTTTTT. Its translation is CASRRDGLEKLFF.

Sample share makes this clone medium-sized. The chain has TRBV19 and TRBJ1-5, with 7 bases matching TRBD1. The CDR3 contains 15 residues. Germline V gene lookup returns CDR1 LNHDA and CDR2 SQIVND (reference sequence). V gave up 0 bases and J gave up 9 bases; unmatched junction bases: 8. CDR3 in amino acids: CASSIDVQGGMPQHF. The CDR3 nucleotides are TGTGCCAGTAGTATAGATGTTCAGGGGGGGATGCCCCAGCATTTT.

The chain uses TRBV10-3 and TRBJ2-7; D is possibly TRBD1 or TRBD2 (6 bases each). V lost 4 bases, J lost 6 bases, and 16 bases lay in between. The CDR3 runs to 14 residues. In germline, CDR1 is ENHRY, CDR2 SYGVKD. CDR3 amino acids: CAISGGRGGGEQYF. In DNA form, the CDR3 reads TGTGCCATCAGTGGGGGGCGAGGGGGAGGCGAGCAGTACTTC.

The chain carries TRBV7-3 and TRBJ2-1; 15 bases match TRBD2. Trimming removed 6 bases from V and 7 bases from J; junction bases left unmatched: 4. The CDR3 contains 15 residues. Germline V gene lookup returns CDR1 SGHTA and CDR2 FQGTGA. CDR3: CASRPGLAGGNEQFF. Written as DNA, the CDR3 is TGTGCCAGCAGGCCCGGACTAGCGGGGGGGAATGAGCAGTTCTTC.

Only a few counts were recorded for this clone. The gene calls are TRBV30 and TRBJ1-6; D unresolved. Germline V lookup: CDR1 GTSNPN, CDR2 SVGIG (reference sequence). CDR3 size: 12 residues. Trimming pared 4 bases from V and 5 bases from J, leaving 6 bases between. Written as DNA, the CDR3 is TGTGCCTGGAACCGGGATAATTCACCCCTCCACTTT. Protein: CAWNRDNSPLHF.

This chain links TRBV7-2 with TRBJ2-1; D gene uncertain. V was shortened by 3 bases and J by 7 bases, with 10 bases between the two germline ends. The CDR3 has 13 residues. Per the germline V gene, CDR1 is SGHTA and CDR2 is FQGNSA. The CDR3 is CASSFEAINEQFF. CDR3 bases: TGTGCCAGCAGCTTCGAAGCGATAAATGAGCAGTTCTTC.

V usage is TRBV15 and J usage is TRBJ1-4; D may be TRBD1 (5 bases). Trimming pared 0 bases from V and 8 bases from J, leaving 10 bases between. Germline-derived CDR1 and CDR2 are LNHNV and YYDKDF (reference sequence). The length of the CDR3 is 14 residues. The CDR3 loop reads CATSRDRGAEKLFF. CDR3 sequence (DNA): TGTGCCACCAGCAGAGATCGAGGGGCCGAAAAACTGTTTTTT.